This T cell receptor beta chain was profiled in a study of beta chain features in type 1 diabetes. Study-wide points: When Type 1 diabetes patients were examined, their TCRB CDR3s proved moderately but significantly shorter in all four CD4+ subsets. PCR may have favored shorter templates equally in patients and controls.

Sequencing targeted expressed TCRB transcripts, as all isolated RNA had been reverse transcribed. There were 3 million to 4 million reads on average in the naive, central memory and regulatory T cell samples. TCRdb's copy holds only in-frame clones and misses some; the assay was immunoSEQ multiplex PCR. The table lists 160,000 or so clones, roughly 63% of them singletons. Germline CDR1 and CDR2: LGHNA and YSLEER. V lost 0 bases, J lost 2 bases, and 12 bases lay in between. The CDR3 consists of 16 residues. A word on this clone: Its antigen is as yet unknown.

The chain recombines TRBV4-3 with TRBJ2-3; the D is unclear. Material for sequencing was naive CD4+ T cells from blood. The TCR was taken from a man aged 25 to 40 with type 1 diabetes. The CDR3 here is CASSQDIGRFTDTQYF. The CDR3 DNA follows: TGCGCCAGCAGCCAAGATATTGGACGCTTCACAGATACGCAGTATTTT.